The source of this T cell receptor beta chain is a study of control samples from healthy donors and cancer patients. This CDR3 has 13 amino acids. With 5 bases removed from V and 4 bases from J, the gap between germline ends came to 14 bases. Germline V lookup: CDR1 SQVTM, CDR2 ANQGSEA. Sequencing used immunoSEQ multiplex PCR; TCRdb keeps in-frame clones, though not all of them. The table has tens of thousands of clones, around 93% seen once; the top ten hold over 2.5%. The sample was blood. This sequence joins TRBV29-1 and TRBJ1-1; D is perhaps TRBD1 (5 bases). The sequence derives from a woman under 40 in good health. Here the CDR3 DNA reads TGCAGCGTTCAGAGTTATCAGGGCACTGAAGCTTTCTTT. Protein: CSVQSYQGTEAFF.